This T cell receptor beta chain was recovered during a study of blood T cell repertoires in COVID-19. Germline CDR1 and CDR2: LNHDA and SQIVND (reference sequence). V lost 3 bases to trimming and J lost 7 bases, with 17 bases between them. This CDR3 comprises 15 residues. Method: immunoSEQ multiplex PCR; TCRdb's copy keeps in-frame clones and lacks some. Here the sample spans some 150,000 clones, around 91% being singletons. The material sequenced was PBMCs or T cells enriched from blood (not recorded which). The TCR comes from a woman aged 18-35 years who had recovered from COVID-19. The V and J genes are TRBV19 and TRBJ2-3, with a possible D match to TRBD2 (6 bases). The DNA for the CDR3 is TGTGCCAGTAGTATTGGGTCGGGAGTGGAATATACGCAGTATTTT. The encoded protein is CASSIGSGVEYTQYF.